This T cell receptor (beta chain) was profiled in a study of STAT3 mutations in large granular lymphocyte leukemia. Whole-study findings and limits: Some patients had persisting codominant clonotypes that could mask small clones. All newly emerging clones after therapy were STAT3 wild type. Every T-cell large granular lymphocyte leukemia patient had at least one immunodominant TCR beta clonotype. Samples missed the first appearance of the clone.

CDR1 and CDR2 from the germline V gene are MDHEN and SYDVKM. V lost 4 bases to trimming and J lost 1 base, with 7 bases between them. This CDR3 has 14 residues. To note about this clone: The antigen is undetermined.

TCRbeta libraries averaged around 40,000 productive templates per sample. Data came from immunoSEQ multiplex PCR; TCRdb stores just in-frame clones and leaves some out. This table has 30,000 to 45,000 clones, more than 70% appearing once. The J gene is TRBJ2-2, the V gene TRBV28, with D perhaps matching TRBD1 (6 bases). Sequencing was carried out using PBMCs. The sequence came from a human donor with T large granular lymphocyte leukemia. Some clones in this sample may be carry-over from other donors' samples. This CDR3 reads CASSSDRNTGELFF. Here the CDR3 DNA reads TGTGCCAGCAGTTCGGACAGGAACACCGGGGAGCTGTTTTTT.